The 28 T cell receptor beta chains below all came from one sample that was sequenced in a study of CD8 T cells in Susac syndrome. After extraction with the RNeasy kit, roughly 0.5 to 1 ug of the RNA was reverse transcribed using random hexamers. TCRdb passed the immunoSEQ multiplex PCR reads through MiXCR, listing each CDR3 protein once. Here the sample spans 200,000 or so distinct CDR3 sequences, 95% being singletons. What was sequenced was CD8+ T cells from PBMCs. The receptors shown here come from a human donor with Susac syndrome.

The J gene is TRBJ1-1, the V gene TRBV9; TRBD1 aligns across 11 bases. CDR3 size: 16 residues. The V gene end was trimmed by 0 bases and the J gene end by 2 bases; junction bases not matched to a gene: 3. Germline CDR1 SGDLS, CDR2 YYNGEE. The CDR3, as DNA: TGTGCCAGCAGCGTAGGGACAGGGGGCCTAAACACTGAAGCTTTCTTT. This codes for CASSVGTGGLNTEAFF.

This rearrangement joins TRBV12-3 or TRBV12-4 to TRBJ2-1, with D maybe TRBD1 (6 bases). The V and J ends lost 10 bases and 0 bases respectively, with 13 bases between them. The CDR3 covers 14 residues. The CDR3 sequence: CAIPDRSSYNEQFF. Written as DNA, the CDR3 is TGTGCCATCCCCGACAGGAGCTCCTACAATGAGCAGTTCTTC.

The rearrangement uses TRBV11-2 and TRBJ2-3; the D gene could be TRBD1 or TRBD2 (5 bases each). The germline V gene encodes CDR1 SGHAT and CDR2 FQNNGV. The CDR3 is 15 amino acids. Trimming removed 1 base from V and 2 bases from J, with 10 bases in between. As DNA, the CDR3 is TGTGCCAGCAGCTTAGGGGGACGGCCCACAGATACGCAGTATTTT. Protein sequence: CASSLGGRPTDTQYF.

This chain connects TRBV9 to TRBJ2-7; D is unresolved. Germline CDR1 and CDR2: SGDLS and YYNGEE. Trimming shortened V by 0 bases and J by 0 bases, and 13 bases separated the two germline ends. This CDR3 has 16 residues. CDR3 DNA sequence: TGTGCCAGCAGCGTAGGGGGTGGAGCGACCTCCTACGAGCAGTACTTC. This encodes CASSVGGGATSYEQYF.

For this clonotype: It is unclear where the CDR3 begins or ends on the DNA, so no DNA is shown, and the CDR3 is as TCRdb lists it. The J gene is TRBJ1-1, the V gene TRBV5-1. The CDR3 sequence runs 14 residues, both termini included. The V gene's germline CDR1 is SGHRS and CDR2 YFSETQ. The CDR3 spells CASSSSPMNTEAFF.

In this sample, this clonotype turned up once. The rearrangement joins TRBV20-1 to TRBJ2-2; D possibly uses TRBD1 or TRBD2 (5 bases each). The ends were cut back, 5 bases at V and 6 bases at J, with 16 bases in the middle. This CDR3 has 14 residues. Germline values: CDR1 DFQATT, CDR2 SNEGSKA (reference sequence). In nucleotides, the CDR3 is TGCAGTGCTTTACCCGGGACCCGGGCCGGGGAGCTGTTTTTT. It is translated as CSALPGTRAGELFF.

This sequence joins TRBV28 and TRBJ1-5, with D hard to call. This CDR3 contains 15 residues. V was cut by 6 bases and J by 0 bases, with 12 bases left in between. The V gene's germline CDR1 is MDHEN and CDR2 SYDVKM. The CDR3 protein is CASRTGIYSNQPQHF. The CDR3 bases are TGTGCCAGCAGAACGGGAATCTATAGCAATCAGCCCCAGCATTTT.

V and J are TRBV29-1 and TRBJ2-1; 12 bases match TRBD2. In germline, CDR1 is SQVTM, CDR2 ANQGSEA. This CDR3 region has 12 residues. The V and J ends lost 8 bases and 8 bases, in that order; junction bases with no gene match: 4. CDR3 in amino acids: CSKTSGSYEQFF. CDR3 DNA sequence: TGCAGCAAGACTAGCGGGAGCTATGAGCAGTTCTTC.

The sample holds one count of this clonotype. The rearrangement joins TRBV10-3 to TRBJ2-1; D ambiguous. The CDR3 has 15 amino acids. Trimming left V 5 bases short and J 5 bases short, with 16 bases between. Germline CDR1 ENHRY, CDR2 SYGVKD. CDR3: CAISLLPTLHNEQFF. The CDR3 bases are TGTGCCATCAGTTTACTTCCAACCCTTCACAATGAGCAGTTCTTC.

The chain employs TRBV7-3 and TRBJ2-1; 7 nucleotides align to TRBD1. This CDR3 contains 13 residues. Germline loops: CDR1 SGHTA, CDR2 FQGTGA. V gave up 4 bases and J gave up 6 bases; unmatched junction bases: 3. CDR3 sequence (DNA): TGTGCCAGCAGCTGGGACAGTGGCAATGAGCAGTTCTTC. Protein: CASSWDSGNEQFF.

The CDR3, as DNA: TGTGCCAGCAGTTTGGTAGAACTTAGTCGCAATCAGCCCCAGCATTTT. Translating it yields CASSLVELSRNQPQHF. The genes are TRBV12-3 or TRBV12-4 and TRBJ1-5; no clear D. The V end was cut by 3 bases, the J end by 2 bases, with 14 bases between. The CDR3 totals 16 residues.

The chain has TRBV28 and TRBJ2-5; no clear D. Trimming cost V 4 bases and J 5 bases, with 11 bases left between them. The CDR3 runs to 13 residues. CDR1 is MDHEN, CDR2 SYDVKM, per germline. The CDR3 loop is CASSSRLFETQYF. The CDR3 DNA reads TGTGCCAGCAGTTCACGCCTTTTCGAGACCCAGTACTTC.

This clonotype has just a few counts. This sequence joins TRBV30 and TRBJ2-5; weak D call: TRBD2 (5 bases). This CDR3 spans 13 amino acids. CDR1 GTSNPN and CDR2 SVGIG come from the germline V gene (reference sequence). Trimming stripped 5 bases from V and 6 bases from J, with 16 bases between. The CDR3 bases are TGTGCCTGGGAAAACGGCGGGTACCAGACCCAGTACTTC. Encoded protein: CAWENGGYQTQYF.

V usage is TRBV7-9 and J usage is TRBJ1-5; no reliable D call. This CDR3 spans 13 amino acids. The germline CDR1 and CDR2 sequences are SEHNR and FQNEAQ (reference sequence). Trimming cost V 4 bases and J 1 base, with 5 bases left between them. The CDR3 protein is CASSSKSNQPQHF. CDR3 coding DNA: TGTGCCAGCAGCTCGAAAAGCAATCAGCCCCAGCATTTT.

The chain uses TRBV23-1 and TRBJ2-5; 7 positions agree with TRBD1. TRBV23-1 is labeled an ORF, and its function is uncertain. Trimming at V came to 8 bases and at J to 5 bases, leaving 8 bases not matched to a gene. This CDR3 spans 13 amino acids. The chain's CDR3 is CASRLTGEETQYF. The CDR3, as DNA: TGCGCCAGCCGCTTAACAGGGGAGGAGACCCAGTACTTC.

The V gene is TRBV7-9, the J gene TRBJ2-4; TRBD2 is a possible D gene (6 bases). Germline V gene lookup returns CDR1 SEHNR and CDR2 FQNEAQ (reference sequence). CDR3 length equals 16 residues. V was shortened by 2 bases and J by 0 bases, with 11 bases between the two germline ends. The DNA of the CDR3 is TGTGCCAGCAGCTTATCATCGGGGGTAGCCAAAAACATTCAGTACTTC. It encodes CASSLSSGVAKNIQYF.

V is TRBV4-1 and J is TRBJ1-3; D remains ambiguous. CDR1 is MGHRA and CDR2 is YSYEKL in the germline V gene. The V and J ends lost 4 bases and 1 base respectively, with 14 bases between them. There are 16 residues in the CDR3. The CDR3 bases are TGCGCCAGCAGCCGTGAAGCGGCAGCATCTGGAAACACCATATATTTT. The encoded protein is CASSREAAASGNTIYF.

V usage is TRBV9 and J usage is TRBJ2-7; TRBD2 aligns across 8 bases. The CDR3 loop spans 15 amino acids. Trimming removed 5 bases from V and 2 bases from J; junction bases left unmatched: 9. CDR1 SGDLS and CDR2 YYNGEE come from the germline V gene. The CDR3 nucleotides are TGTGCCAGCAGTGCAAGCGGGGGACTCGCCTACGAGCAGTACTTC. The encoded protein is CASSASGGLAYEQYF.

This clonotype was counted once. The J gene is TRBJ2-7, the V gene TRBV11-2, with D perhaps matching TRBD1 or TRBD2 (5 bases each). V lost 4 bases, J lost 6 bases, and 13 bases lay in between. The germline CDR1 and CDR2 sequences are SGHAT and FQNNGV. The CDR3 consists of 13 residues. This CDR3 reads CASSSTGTAEQYF. In DNA form, the CDR3 reads TGTGCCAGCAGCTCCACCGGGACCGCCGAGCAGTACTTC.

The chain employs TRBV20-1 and TRBJ2-5, with D possibly being TRBD2 (6 bases). Per germline, CDR1 DFQATT and CDR2 SNEGSKA (reference sequence). V was clipped by 6 bases and J by 4 bases, with 15 bases between them. CDR3 size: 13 residues. The CDR3 DNA reads as TGCAGTGCGACCTACGCGGGGCCAGAGACCCAGTACTTC. Translation: CSATYAGPETQYF.

The rearrangement links TRBV5-6 to TRBJ1-4; D possibly corresponds to TRBD1 (5 bases). CDR3 length: 15 residues. Trimming took off 0 bases at V and 7 bases at J, with 13 bases between the two ends. In germline, CDR1 is SGHDT, CDR2 YYEEEE. CDR3 sequence: CASSLAGGSTEKLFF. The CDR3 DNA follows: TGTGCCAGCAGCTTGGCGGGGGGGTCGACTGAAAAACTGTTTTTT.

The CDR3 DNA reads TGTGCCAGCACCACCGCGTCAGAAGAGGCATACAATGAGCAGTTCTTC. Translation gives CASTTASEEAYNEQFF. The chain uses TRBV28 and TRBJ2-1; D remains ambiguous. From germline, CDR1 is MDHEN and CDR2 SYDVKM. The CDR3 has 16 amino acids. Trimming took off 7 bases at V and 4 bases at J, with 20 bases between the two ends. Full variable domain (remainder filled in from reference TRBV28 and TRBJ2-1): DVKVTQSSRYLVKRTGEKVFLECVQDMDHENMFWYRQDPGLGLRLIYFSYDVKMKEKGDIPEGYSVSREKKERFSLILESASTNQTSMYLCASTTASEEAYNEQFFGPGTRLTVL.

The chain carries TRBV7-9 and TRBJ1-4, with 12 bases that match TRBD1. Germline V gene lookup returns CDR1 SEHNR and CDR2 FQNEAQ (reference sequence). The V and J ends lost 3 bases and 7 bases, in that order; junction bases with no gene match: 3. The CDR3 consists of 15 residues. CDR3 coding DNA: TGTGCCAGCAGCTTGGGGACAGGGGGCAGTGAAAAACTGTTTTTT. It encodes CASSLGTGGSEKLFF.

This chain joins TRBV12-3 or TRBV12-4 and TRBJ1-2; no definite D call. The CDR3 is 17 residues long. V was trimmed by 7 bases and J by 0 bases, leaving 21 bases between them. CDR3 amino acids: CASTEGYTDDANYGYTF. Here the CDR3 DNA reads TGTGCCAGCACTGAAGGGTACACGGACGATGCTAACTATGGCTACACCTTC.

The chain couples TRBV3-1 to TRBJ2-1; D is perhaps TRBD2 (6 bases). The V end lost 3 bases, the J end lost 8 bases, and 17 bases lay between the germline ends. The CDR3 totals 15 residues. Germline CDR1 is LGHDT and CDR2 is YNNKEL (reference sequence). DNA for the CDR3: TGTGCCAGCAGCCAGCCTTCCGCGGGGAGCGATGAGCAGTTCTTC. Translated, it gives CASSQPSAGSDEQFF.

This clonotype was seen a single time. This chain uses TRBV25-1 with TRBJ1-1; 7 bases fit TRBD1. V lost 1 base to trimming and J lost 0 bases; unmatched junction nucleotides: 8. The CDR3 has 17 amino acids. The germline CDR1 and CDR2 sequences are MGHDK and SYGVNS. CDR3 bases: TGTGCCAGCAGTGAATTACAGGGGATCGGAGTGAACACTGAAGCTTTCTTT. Its protein is CASSELQGIGVNTEAFF.

This clonotype was detected only once. The V gene is TRBV12-3 or TRBV12-4, the J gene TRBJ1-1; tentative D call: TRBD1 (6 bases). This CDR3 has 13 residues. The V gene lost 6 bases and the J gene lost 5 bases, with 13 bases spanning the gap. The CDR3 spells CASREQGRTEAFF. CDR3 DNA: TGTGCCAGCAGGGAGCAGGGGAGAACTGAAGCTTTCTTT.

The J gene is TRBJ2-7, the V gene TRBV11-2; 8 bases are shared with TRBD1. J lost 2 bases, V lost 4 bases, and 13 bases had no gene match. There are 17 residues in the CDR3. Germline V gene sequence: CDR1 SGHAT, CDR2 FQNNGV. In DNA, the CDR3 is TGTGCCAGCAGCTCCACTTCACAGGGGGATTTCACCTACGAGCAGTACTTC. Protein sequence: CASSSTSQGDFTYEQYF.